This T cell receptor (beta chain) derives from a study of cytomegalovirus exposure and HLA in healthy donors. Findings and caveats of the study: Among donors in an Asian-associated ancestry cluster, a later analysis reportedly found fewer N-insertions than the roughly 700-donor mean. The availability of immune exposure information extended only to CMV serostatus.

A word on this clone: Its antigen is unknown.

Vbeta (60) and Jbeta (13) primers were used in the PCR. Assay used: immunoSEQ multiplex PCR; TCRdb lists only in-frame clones, some missing. Altogether some 75,000 clones are present, 60% to 85% being singletons, with the ten largest covering 5.9%. Germline CDR1 and CDR2: MNHNY and SVGAGI (reference sequence). J gave up 8 bases and V 5 bases, and 11 bases lay outside the gene matches. This CDR3 has 16 amino acids. The specimen sequenced was PBMCs. The sequence was collected from a man aged 18 to 29 in good health and CMV-seropositive. J is TRBJ2-1 and V is TRBV6-6; 11 bases line up with TRBD2. CDR3 sequence: CASSRPVAGGPHEQFF. CDR3 sequence (DNA): TGTGCCAGCAGTCGACCTGTAGCGGGAGGGCCCCATGAGCAGTTCTTC.